Sequencing of this T cell receptor beta chain was carried out in a study of blood T cell repertoires in COVID-19. V dropped 7 bases and J dropped 0; count of bases not matched to a gene: 14. The CDR3 is 18 amino acids. Germline assignment: CDR1 SGHTA and CDR2 FQGNSA. Libraries were prepared by immunoSEQ multiplex PCR; TCRdb keeps only in-frame clonotypes and omits some of them. Of 300,000 to 400,000 clones detected, over 80% appear once; the ten largest clones hold about 6%. Seattle patient enrollment occurred during active infection, with longitudinal follow-up thereafter. The gene calls are TRBV7-2 and TRBJ1-1; 10 bases match TRBD1. Sequencing was done on a sample of peripheral blood. This sequence originates from a woman between 45 and 60 years old with COVID-19, enrolled during active disease. CDR3 sequence: CASTSGGQGPLLNTEAFF. The CDR3 nucleotides read TGTGCCAGCACCTCAGGGGGACAGGGGCCGTTATTGAACACTGAAGCTTTCTTT.